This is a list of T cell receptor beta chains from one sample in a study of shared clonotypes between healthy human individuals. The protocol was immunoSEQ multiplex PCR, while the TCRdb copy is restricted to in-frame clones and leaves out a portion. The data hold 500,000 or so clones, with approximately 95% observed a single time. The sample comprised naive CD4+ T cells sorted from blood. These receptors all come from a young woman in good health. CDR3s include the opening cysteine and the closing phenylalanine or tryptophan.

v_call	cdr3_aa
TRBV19	CASRDRGLTEAFF
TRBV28	CASTYPGGNTEAFF
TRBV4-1	CASSPARGATNEKLFF
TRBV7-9	CASSLTGRYEQYF
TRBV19	CASSMRQGSNEQYF
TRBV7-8	CASSTYGGTDTQYF
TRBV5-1	CASSREGLLDTQYF
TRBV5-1	CASSLLAGGLFVNEQFF
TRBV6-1	CASGTGGGYEQYF
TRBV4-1	CASSRGLAGGVRTDTQYF
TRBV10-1	CASSERTSGSTGELFF
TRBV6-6	CASSHGGYTEAFF
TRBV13	CASSFARGPANEKLFF
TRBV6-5	CASRFDRGVTGELFF
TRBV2	CASSLRPNTGEQYF
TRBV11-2	CASSLDSGTNEKLFF
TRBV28	CASSPSAGTYNEQFF
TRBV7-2	CASSWKGETQYF
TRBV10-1	CATSSSGTGRKGYGYTF
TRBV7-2	CASSPRDRGLYNEQFF
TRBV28	CASSFGTAYYEQYF
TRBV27	CASSFGGGDTEAFF
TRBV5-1	CASSSGRNDEQYF
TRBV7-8	CASSLVPRGVEQYF
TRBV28	CASSLGAWAGELFF
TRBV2	CASSGTSYGELFF
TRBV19	CASSPDGGANYGYTF
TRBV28	CASSLFGQGNYGYTF
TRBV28	CASRPGLAGLYEQYF
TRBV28	CASRLGGWNTEAFF
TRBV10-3	CAISETGGSGGYTF
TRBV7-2	CASSLRQGTDTQYF
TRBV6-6	CASSYSSVRAKEQYF
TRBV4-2	CASSQRRSGNTIYF
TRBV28	CASGIIPGELFF